This T cell receptor beta chain was identified during a study of blood T cell repertoires in COVID-19. The method was immunoSEQ multiplex PCR; TCRdb's version includes in-frame clones alone and lacks a portion of them. The profile shows 60,000 to 65,000 clones, roughly 71% of them singletons. This CDR3 contains 12 residues. V lost 1 base to trimming and J lost 5 bases, with 5 bases between them. Germline V lookup: CDR1 LNHNV, CDR2 YYDKDF (reference sequence). Source material: peripheral blood. The chain is built from TRBV15 and TRBJ2-5; D is undetermined. The TCR comes from a human donor in a cohort sampled during active COVID-19. This CDR3 reads CATSRVEETQYF. The CDR3 nucleotides are TGTGCCACCAGCAGAGTCGAGGAGACCCAGTACTTC.